The rows below give T cell receptor beta chains drawn from one sample of a study of cytomegalovirus exposure and HLA in healthy donors. Assay: immunoSEQ multiplex PCR; the TCRdb copy retains only in-frame clones and omits some. This sample yields about 140,000 clones, of which about four fifths are seen a single time; 3.5% to 5% belongs to the top ten. What was sequenced was PBMCs. The receptors come from a man aged 40-49 years in good health and CMV-seropositive. Both conserved end residues are part of each CDR3. Fields, in order: V gene, J gene, CDR3 protein.

TRBV7-2,TRBJ2-5,CASSSDTQETQYF
TRBV5-6,TRBJ1-5,CASSLNPWAGQPQHF
TRBV5-6,TRBJ2-2,CASSFRLAFYTGELFF
TRBV9,TRBJ2-1,CASSVSGSYNEQFF
TRBV11-2,TRBJ2-1,CASSSVRGRGGSYNEQFF
TRBV5-6,-,CASSLPGRDSYEQYF
TRBV30,TRBJ2-5,CALEGGELQETQYF
TRBV25-1,TRBJ1-1,CASRVGGPNTEAFF
TRBV7-9,TRBJ2-5,CASSFPGVGQTQYF
TRBV5-1,TRBJ2-7,CASSKGQGVYEQYF
TRBV6-1,TRBJ2-7,CASSDPRQGFEQYF
TRBV19,TRBJ1-4,CASSTGQGKLFF
TRBV9,TRBJ1-4,CASSVGGEGKLFF
TRBV19,TRBJ1-1,CASRTRVRGGNTEAFF
TRBV9,TRBJ2-7,CASSVVPGREQYF
TRBV5-1,TRBJ2-7,CASSLAERASGEQYF
TRBV4-1,TRBJ2-7,CASRVGVLSYEQYF
TRBV4-3,TRBJ1-1,CASSLQTGFTEAFF
TRBV27,TRBJ2-7,CASSPGIYEQYF
TRBV7-9,TRBJ2-7,CSSSLVGPEQYF
TRBV4-1,TRBJ2-7,CASSQFEQLKRGTAYEQYF
TRBV19,TRBJ2-1,CASRIVAGGYNEQFF
TRBV6-6,TRBJ1-1,CASSWTGITEAFF
TRBV30,TRBJ2-2,CAWNRGSKNTGELFF
TRBV9,TRBJ2-5,CASKGQGETQYF
TRBV5-4,TRBJ2-3,CASSSYRDSTDTQYF
TRBV5-4,TRBJ1-6,CASSLAYRNSPLHF
TRBV6-6,TRBJ1-4,CASNPTAPSEKLFF
TRBV12-2,TRBJ2-2,CASRLREGGLISNTGELFF
TRBV4-2,TRBJ2-1,CASSQGSLAGVNEQFF
TRBV4-1,TRBJ2-7,CASRGQGMNEQYF
TRBV7-2,TRBJ1-1,CASSPYTEAFF
TRBV27,TRBJ2-1,CASSLAETAYNEQFF
TRBV19,TRBJ2-7,CASSIAPGYEQYF
TRBV10-2,TRBJ2-5,CASSFSSGTQETQYF
TRBV7-6,TRBJ2-6,CASMRTAGANVLTF
TRBV19,TRBJ1-2,CASSLGLDTNYGYTF
TRBV4-1,TRBJ1-5,CASSQGQGNQPQHF
TRBV7-6,TRBJ2-7,CASSLVGTGLLEQYF
TRBV4-3,TRBJ2-7,CASSWDRESYEQYF
TRBV4-1,TRBJ1-1,CASSPGSGTEAFF
TRBV19,TRBJ1-1,CASSISGTPNTEAFF
TRBV10-3,TRBJ2-7,CASGLAGASYEQYF
TRBV7-9,TRBJ1-5,CASSPVGNQPQHF
TRBV7-3,TRBJ2-5,CASSFEVGTQYF
TRBV15,TRBJ1-3,CATSRDLSRGPGNTIYF
TRBV4-3,TRBJ2-7,CASSQTRVGQGSWVGEQYF
TRBV27,TRBJ2-5,CASSSGGETQYF
TRBV5-1,TRBJ2-2,CASSLVLAGGTGELFF
TRBV6-5,TRBJ2-7,CASSRDRGLPYEQYF
TRBV2,TRBJ2-1,CASAMGLAGENEQFF
TRBV14,TRBJ2-7,CASSQGGFEQYF
TRBV27,TRBJ1-6,CASKAGMKNSPLHF
TRBV7-9,TRBJ2-3,CASSPGTDTQYF